This TCR beta chain was observed in a study of identical twins' blood T cells. Study observations and caveats: Top TCRbeta clonotypes were shared more with twin than unrelated donors.

Using its own MiXCR run on the 5' RACE reads, TCRdb lists one record per CDR3 protein. The sample has 400,000 or so distinct CDR3 sequences; more than 25% are singletons. The V gene lost 7 bases and the J gene lost 9 bases, with 22 bases spanning the gap. The germline V gene has CDR1 SQVTM and CDR2 ANQGSEA. CDR3 length equals 14 residues. There are many counts of this clonotype. Its antigen is not known. The TCR sequence derives from a woman aged 18-49 years in good health. V gene TRBV29-1 combines with J gene TRBJ2-1; D is possibly TRBD2 (5 bases). The sequencing input was PBMCs. CDR3 in DNA: TGCAGCGGTCGGAAAATTGGGGAGACGGGTGAGCAGTTCTTC. Protein sequence: CSGRKIGETGEQFF.